The rows below give T cell receptor beta chains drawn from one sample of a study of blood T cell repertoires in COVID-19. The repertoire was sequenced with immunoSEQ multiplex PCR; TCRdb's copy has only in-frame clones and lacks some. The table lists roughly 220,000 clones, nearly 90% of them singletons. Material: PBMCs or T cells enriched from blood (not recorded which). The receptors come from a man under 40 who had been exposed to COVID-19. Both conserved end residues are trimmed from each CDR3. D genes are given only for firm matches.

d_gene | j_gene | v_gene | CDR3aa
. | TRBJ2-5 | TRBV6-5 | ASSYLTAQETQY
. | TRBJ1-1 | TRBV5-5 | ASSLDRGSGAEAF
. | TRBJ2-3 | TRBV11-2 | ASSPTAGTQY
TRBD1 | TRBJ2-1 | TRBV5-6 | ASRSGDREGNEQF
TRBD2 | TRBJ2-2 | TRBV4-3 | ASSLRGGSEVLF
. | TRBJ1-5 | TRBV19 | ASSIRRRWREDNQPQH
. | TRBJ2-3 | TRBV7-3 | ASSPMGATDTQY
TRBD1 | TRBJ1-6 | TRBV6-2/TRBV6-3 | ASSKDRGDSPLH
. | TRBJ2-5 | TRBV5-6 | ASSHLSSRQKAETQY
. | TRBJ1-5 | TRBV12-3/TRBV12-4 | ASRSREIQPQH
TRBD2 | TRBJ2-7 | TRBV5-1 | ASSLGGFGSGGPYEQY
. | TRBJ1-1 | TRBV12-3/TRBV12-4 | ASCRVDTEAF
TRBD1 | TRBJ2-7 | TRBV6-5 | ASRSGTGTYEQY
TRBD1 | TRBJ1-2 | TRBV7-2 | ASSSGQAYGYT
TRBD2 | TRBJ2-5 | TRBV3-1/TRBV3-2 | ASRLGPGGETQY
TRBD2 | TRBJ2-7 | TRBV10-1 | ASSEARGGSYFEQY
. | TRBJ1-1 | TRBV12-3/TRBV12-4 | ASQLGHQGEAF
. | TRBJ2-1 | TRBV4-1 | ASRPDQGGVWYEQF
. | TRBJ1-2 | TRBV2 | ASAIGGYGYT
. | TRBJ2-1 | TRBV4-1 | ASSQDLTGTMLYEQF
TRBD1 | TRBJ2-1 | TRBV5-1 | ASSSRDRRLEQF
. | TRBJ2-2 | TRBV3-1/TRBV3-2 | ASSQVPGSGTGELF
. | TRBJ2-3 | TRBV9 | ASSVGGGGAGTDTQY
TRBD1 | TRBJ2-3 | TRBV11-3 | ASSPRTGSRDTQY
. | TRBJ1-5 | TRBV5-1 | ASSFGDYENQPQH
TRBD1 | TRBJ1-2 | TRBV4-1 | ASSQEYRDRALYGYT
. | TRBJ1-1 | TRBV6-5 | ASSRSYLNTEAF
. | TRBJ1-2 | TRBV30 | AYPREWPNYGYT
. | TRBJ1-4 | TRBV5-6 | ASSPLRSEKLF
TRBD2 | TRBJ2-4 | TRBV5-5 | ASSLEREVNIQY
. | TRBJ1-5 | TRBV19 | ASSIRRGGESSNQPQH
. | TRBJ2-3 | TRBV9 | ASSAGGPGTDTQY
. | TRBJ1-2 | TRBV19 | ASSMRSGGYGYT
. | TRBJ1-1 | TRBV7-2 | ASSWPGRGNTEAF
. | TRBJ1-5 | TRBV24-1 | ATREIVDSNQPQH
. | TRBJ2-3 | TRBV28 | ASSYSPGQNTDTQY
. | TRBJ1-2 | TRBV6-5 | ASRSLSVMVYGYT
TRBD2 | TRBJ2-1 | TRBV4-3 | ASSQGTSGGAWNEQF
. | TRBJ2-3 | TRBV4-3 | ASSQDQHGTDTQY
. | TRBJ2-7 | TRBV10-3 | AISESGQTLSYEQY
. | TRBJ2-6 | TRBV5-6 | ASSLAQQKGANVLT
. | TRBJ1-6 | TRBV6-5 | ASEADSHSPLH
TRBD1 | TRBJ1-2 | TRBV20-1 | SATDEDRGGYT
TRBD1 | TRBJ2-2 | TRBV12-3/TRBV12-4 | ASWTGTGELF
. | TRBJ2-3 | TRBV5-4 | ASSLLQGSADTQY
. | TRBJ2-7 | TRBV3-1/TRBV3-2 | ASSQVHSRQY
. | TRBJ2-2 | TRBV10-3 | AISDRDTGELF